These T cell receptor beta chains were read from a single sample in a study of CD8+CD57+ T cells in acquired aplastic anemia. TCRdb called the reads again in MiXCR, with one record for every CDR3 protein. The repertoire holds hundreds of thousands of distinct CDR3 sequences, around 33% seen once, with roughly 0.89% in the top ten. The sequenced sample consisted of sorted CD4+, CD8+, or CD8+CD57+ T cells (not recorded which) from PBMCs. The receptors were sampled from a human donor with aplastic anemia. The CDR3 runs from the conserved cysteine through the conserved F or W. A D gene is named only where the DNA matches it firmly. Clone size appears in some rows only: once, few, many, or a class for an expanded clone.

few	TRBV19	TRBD1	TRBJ2-6	CASSRWPRVGQGISGANVLTF	TGTGCCAGTAGTAGGTGGCCTCGTGTAGGACAGGGAATTTCTGGGGCCAACGTCCTGACTTTC
many	TRBV20-1	-	TRBJ1-2	CSARETGLPYGYTF	TGCAGTGCTAGAGAAACAGGGTTACCCTATGGCTACACCTTC
once	TRBV2	-	TRBJ2-5	CASSPGPKETQYF	TGTGCCAGCAGCCCAGGCCCTAAAGAGACCCAGTACTTC
many	TRBV7-2	-	TRBJ1-6	CASSYKTGPISPLHF	TGTGCCAGCAGCTATAAGACAGGCCCCATTTCACCCCTCCACTTT
few	TRBV20-1	-	TRBJ2-7	CSARDDQGSSYEQYF	TGCAGTGCTAGAGATGACCAGGGGAGCTCCTACGAGCAGTACTTC
-	TRBV6-5	-	TRBJ2-7	CASSYGQTTYEQYF	TGTGCCAGCAGTTACGGGCAGACTACCTACGAGCAGTACTTC
-	TRBV20-1	-	TRBJ1-5	CSASSAANQPQHF	TGCAGTGCTAGTTCGGCAGCGAATCAGCCCCAGCATTTT
-	TRBV15	-	TRBJ1-1	CATSRDTVNTEAFF	TGTGCCACCAGCAGAGATACGGTGAACACTGAAGCTTTCTTT
many	TRBV7-9	-	TRBJ2-3	CASSLTLGYTQYF	TGTGCCAGCAGCTTAACCCTAGGCTATACGCAGTATTTT
few	TRBV19	TRBD1	TRBJ2-3	CASSTGTGRTDTQYF	TGTGCCAGTAGTACAGGGACAGGCCGCACAGATACGCAGTATTTT
-	TRBV6-5	TRBD2	TRBJ2-3	CASSYSGLNTDTQYF	TGTGCCAGCAGTTACTCGGGACTAAACACAGATACGCAGTATTTT
many	TRBV24-1	TRBD1	TRBJ2-5	CATSEGQGETQYF	TGTGCCACCAGTGAGGGACAGGGAGAGACCCAGTACTTC
many	TRBV24-1	-	TRBJ2-5	CATSPPGRQETQYF	TGTGCCACCAGTCCGCCCGGTCGCCAAGAGACCCAGTACTTC
few	TRBV10-3	-	TRBJ1-1	CASSKSTEAFF	TGTGCCAGCAGTAAGAGCACTGAAGCTTTCTTT
few	TRBV30	TRBD1	TRBJ1-2	CAWRVGTVYTF	TGTGCCTGGAGGGTCGGGACAGTATACACCTTC
many	TRBV7-9	TRBD1	TRBJ1-6	CASSAQGSGSPLHF	TGTGCCAGCAGCGCACAGGGGTCCGGTTCACCCCTCCACTTT
few	TRBV6-1	TRBD1	TRBJ2-7	CASIRQGYNYEQYF	TGTGCCAGCATCCGACAGGGGTATAACTACGAGCAGTACTTC
-	TRBV6-5	-	TRBJ2-7	CASSYGRTYEQYF	TGTGCCAGCAGTTACGGACGGACATACGAGCAGTACTTC
-	TRBV5-1	TRBD1	TRBJ2-7	CASSLRQGSSYEQCF	TGCGCCAGCAGCCTGCGACAGGGTAGCTCCTACGAGCAGTGCTTC
-	TRBV25-1	-	TRBJ2-1	CASSTSRGGVLYNEQFF	TGTGCCAGCAGCACCTCGCGAGGCGGCGTCCTCTACAATGAGCAGTTCTTC
many	TRBV2	-	TRBJ1-1	CASRVRGADTEAFF	TGTGCCAGCAGGGTAAGGGGAGCGGACACTGAAGCTTTCTTT
-	TRBV19	-	TRBJ1-2	CATSDTHRAGYTF	TGTGCCACCAGTGATACCCACAGGGCTGGCTACACCTTC
-	TRBV10-3	-	TRBJ2-3	CVISDIDRITDTQYF	TGTGTCATCAGTGACATCGACAGGATCACAGATACGCAGTATTTT
few	TRBV10-3	-	TRBJ1-4	CAISLWQYNEKLFF	TGTGCCATCAGTTTGTGGCAGTATAATGAAAAACTGTTTTTT
-	TRBV4-1	TRBD1	TRBJ2-4	CASSHPSADRAKNIQYF	TGCGCCAGCAGCCACCCTTCTGCGGACAGGGCCAAAAACATTCAGTACTTC
many	TRBV19	-	TRBJ2-7	CASREGPSSYEQYF	TGTGCCAGTAGAGAGGGGCCTAGCTCCTACGAGCAGTACTTC
-	TRBV4-2	-	TRBJ1-3	CASSQLSASGNTIYF	TGTGCCAGCAGCCAATTGTCAGCCTCTGGAAACACCATATATTTT
many	TRBV4-1	TRBD1	TRBJ1-2	CASSQPDRGYGYTF	TGCGCCAGCAGCCAACCGGACAGGGGCTATGGCTACACCTTC
few	TRBV9	-	TRBJ2-3	CASSVVAGVDTQYF	TGTGCCAGCAGCGTAGTGGCAGGGGTGGATACGCAGTATTTT
few	TRBV15	-	TRBJ2-7	CATSRDKGLTYEQYF	TGTGCCACCAGCAGAGATAAGGGACTTACCTACGAGCAGTACTTC